Reported below is one TCR beta chain. What it binds is not known. These data come from a study of cytomegalovirus exposure and HLA in healthy donors. Study overall: A previous analysis identified approximately 110 million unique TCR beta sequences derived from 180 million or so T cells. Overall study findings and caveats: Per a later analysis, HLA-associated TCR beta chains showed more clonal expansion than other, equally common TCR beta chains. Many donors shared some public TCRs, even though most TCR sequences were rare.

The CDR3 has 14 residues. Deletions cut 4 bases from V and 2 bases from J, with 12 bases between. Germline V lookup: CDR1 ENHRY, CDR2 SYGVKD. Primers for the PCR totalled 60 Vbeta and 13 Jbeta. The table came from immunoSEQ multiplex PCR; TCRdb's copy has only in-frame clones and leaves some out. This repertoire includes roughly 120,000 clones. This sequence joins TRBV10-3 and TRBJ2-7; D is perhaps TRBD2 (6 bases). Sequencing was carried out using PBMCs. The TCR originated in a man aged 40-55 years in good health and CMV-seropositive. CDR3 region: CAISAPGLTYEQYF. CDR3 in DNA: TGTGCCATCAGTGCCCCGGGACTGACCTACGAGCAGTACTTC.